The 29 T cell receptor beta chains below come from one sample, sequenced in a study of somatic mutations in cytotoxic T cells in rheumatoid arthritis (dated by TCRdb to about 2017). The library was built by means of the immunoSEQ multiplex PCR assay. Entries here come from immuneACCESS through TCRdb and include only in-frame sequences with V and J called. Some clones fail to appear in such tables; in the studies checked, an unresolved V gene covers under half of the shortfall, and the cause of the remainder is unknown. Within this sample are about 14,000 clones, with roughly 80% of them counted one time only. Of the sample, approximately 16% falls within the top ten clones. Sequenced material: CD8+ T cells sorted from blood. The receptors here all came from an adult with rheumatoid arthritis.

The V call is TRBV5-1, the J call TRBJ2-1; D may be TRBD1 (6 bases). Germline-derived CDR1 and CDR2 are SGHRS and YFSETQ. With 1 base removed from V and 4 bases from J, the gap between germline ends came to 18 bases. This CDR3 region has 17 residues. The CDR3 loop reads CASSLTGQHSLYNEQFF. CDR3 DNA sequence: TGCGCCAGCAGCTTGACTGGACAGCATTCCCTATACAATGAGCAGTTCTTC.

The chain combines TRBV5-1 with TRBJ2-7; D may be TRBD2 (6 bases). CDR1 is SGHRS, CDR2 YFSETQ, per germline. The CDR3 extends over 14 amino acids. V lost 2 bases and J 5 bases, leaving 14 bases between the germline ends. The CDR3, as DNA: TGCGCCAGCAGCTTTAGCGGACTTTTGGACGAGCAGTACGTC. Translating it yields CASSFSGLLDEQYV.

V usage is TRBV19 and J usage is TRBJ1-6; 7 bases are shared with TRBD1. CDR1 and CDR2 (germline): LNHDA, SQIVND (reference sequence). After removal of 4 bases from V and 8 bases from J, the junction contained 5 bases not matched to a gene. This CDR3 has 14 residues. The CDR3 region is CASSNQGGDSPLHF. In DNA, the CDR3 is TGTGCCAGTAGTAACCAGGGGGGGGATTCACCCCTCCACTTT.

V gene TRBV7-2 combines with J gene TRBJ1-1; D possibly corresponds to TRBD1 (5 bases). Trimming removed 3 bases from V and 4 bases from J, with 9 bases in between. Per germline, CDR1 SGHTA and CDR2 FQGNSA. There are 13 residues in the CDR3. Here the CDR3 DNA reads TGTGCCAGCAGCTTCCAGGGAGGCACTGAAGCTTTCTTT. It translates to CASSFQGGTEAFF.

This chain joins TRBV9 and TRBJ2-6; TRBD2 might be the D (6 bases). V was cut by 0 bases and J by 1 base, with 20 bases left in between. Germline CDR1 and CDR2: SGDLS and YYNGEE. This CDR3 region has 20 residues. DNA of the CDR3: TGTGCCAGCAGCGTAGCTTCGGGACTGGGGGTAACTTCTGGGGCCAACGTCCTGACTTTC. Protein sequence: CASSVASGLGVTSGANVLTF.

This clone was seen more than once but under ten times. V is TRBV27 and J is TRBJ1-2, with D uncertain. V shed 0 bases and J shed 0 bases, with 8 bases lying between them. The germline V gene has CDR1 MNHEY and CDR2 SMNVEV (reference sequence). The CDR3 covers 15 residues. CDR3 loop: CASSLSRTANYGYTF. As DNA, the CDR3 is TGTGCCAGCAGTTTATCTCGGACGGCTAACTATGGCTACACCTTC.

The genes are TRBV2 and TRBJ1-5; TRBD1 aligns across 9 bases. Trimming removed 5 bases from V and 5 bases from J; junction bases left unmatched: 4. The length of the CDR3 is 14 residues. The germline CDR1 and CDR2 sequences are SNHLY and FYNNEI. This chain's CDR3 is CASSSRTGDQPQHF. The DNA for the CDR3 is TGTGCCAGCAGTTCACGGACAGGGGATCAGCCCCAGCATTTT.

V usage is TRBV7-6 and J usage is TRBJ2-3; D is perhaps TRBD2 (6 bases). Germline CDR1 and CDR2: SGHVS and FNYEAQ. Trimming pared 0 bases from V and 0 bases from J, leaving 13 bases between. The CDR3 is 17 residues long. CDR3 DNA sequence: TGTGCCAGCAGCTTAGCCGATTTTGGGGGGAGCACAGATACGCAGTATTTT. It yields the protein CASSLADFGGSTDTQYF.

This sequence joins TRBV7-3 and TRBJ2-7; no firm D call. From germline, CDR1 is SGHTA and CDR2 FQGTGA. V gave up 5 bases and J gave up 1 base, with 3 bases separating them. The CDR3 contains 11 residues. The CDR3 loop reads CASSRSYEQYF. Written as DNA, the CDR3 is TGTGCCAGCAGCCGTTCCTACGAGCAGTACTTC.

This chain joins TRBV5-1 and TRBJ2-1, with TRBD2 matching 9 bases. Germline CDR1 and CDR2: SGHRS and YFSETQ. Germline trimming cut 3 bases from V and 9 bases from J; bases unmatched to any gene: 1. There are 12 residues in the CDR3. The CDR3 DNA reads as TGCGCCAGCAGCTGGCGGGGGGGTGAGCAGTTCTTC. Amino acid sequence: CASSWRGGEQFF.

This chain joins TRBV6-5 and TRBJ2-5; D is unresolved. CDR3 length: 13 amino acids. Deletions cut 0 bases from V and 4 bases from J, with 6 bases between. In germline, CDR1 is MNHEY, CDR2 SVGAGI. Here the CDR3 reads CASSYSDGETQYF. CDR3 bases: TGTGCCAGCAGTTACTCGGACGGAGAGACCCAGTACTTC.

The chain has TRBV11-2 and TRBJ1-6; D perhaps matches TRBD1 (5 bases). V lost 3 bases to trimming and J lost 8 bases, with 14 bases between them. The length of the CDR3 is 15 residues. Germline loops: CDR1 SGHAT, CDR2 FQNNGV. CDR3 loop: CASSFRQGSHSPLHF. CDR3 nucleotides: TGTGCCAGCAGCTTCCGGCAGGGTTCTCATTCACCCCTCCACTTT.

The chain couples TRBV7-9 to TRBJ2-1; D might be TRBD1 or TRBD2, each matching 5 bases. Germline CDR1 and CDR2: SEHNR and FQNEAQ (reference sequence). With 2 bases removed from V and 2 bases from J, the gap between germline ends came to 13 bases. The CDR3 extends over 16 amino acids. The CDR3 nucleotides are TGTGCCAGCAGCTTAAGTACGGGGCGGCCCTACAATGAGCAGTTCTTC. It translates to CASSLSTGRPYNEQFF.

This clone was seen a single time. The chain is built from TRBV19 and TRBJ2-2; D is undetermined. The V end was cut by 9 bases, the J end by 3 bases, with 14 bases between. The CDR3 has 14 residues. CDR1 and CDR2 from the germline V gene are LNHDA and SQIVND (reference sequence). For the CDR3, the DNA is TGTGCCAGGGTGAAGGACCAAGACACCGGGGAGCTGTTTTTT. It yields the protein CARVKDQDTGELFF.

The V gene is TRBV6-1, the J gene TRBJ2-3, with TRBD1 matching 8 bases. Germline-derived CDR1 and CDR2 are MNHNS and SASEGT. Unmatched junction bases numbered 12, after V lost 2 bases and J lost 5 bases. The length of the CDR3 is 17 residues. The CDR3 nucleotides read TGTGCCAGCAGTGAACCCTACGGACAGGGTTGGGGAGATACGCAGTATTTT. Protein sequence: CASSEPYGQGWGDTQYF.

The V gene is TRBV7-9, the J gene TRBJ2-7, with D uncertain. The CDR3 is 14 amino acids. Germline-derived CDR1 and CDR2 are SEHNR and FQNEAQ (reference sequence). Trimming removed 3 bases from V and 2 bases from J, with 11 bases in between. CDR3: CASSLGRSTYEQYF. The CDR3 nucleotides are TGTGCCAGCAGCTTGGGCAGGTCAACCTACGAGCAGTACTTC.

This clone was counted once. This sequence joins TRBV7-9 and TRBJ1-2; D is uncertain. CDR1 and CDR2 from the germline V gene are SEHNR and FQNEAQ (reference sequence). V dropped 4 bases and J dropped 4 bases, with 16 bases sitting between them. The CDR3 totals 15 residues. The CDR3 here is CASSSQSGTFYGYTF. As DNA, the CDR3 is TGTGCCAGCAGCTCCCAATCCGGCACTTTCTATGGCTACACCTTC.

The chain links TRBV14 to TRBJ2-3, with D tentatively TRBD2 (5 bases). V was trimmed by 4 bases and J by 1 base, leaving 12 bases between them. This CDR3 spans 15 amino acids. CDR1 and CDR2 (germline): SGHDN, FVKESK. CDR3 nucleotide sequence: TGTGCCAGCAGCCCCTGGGCGCGGGGCACAGATACGCAGTATTTT. Its translation is CASSPWARGTDTQYF.

A few counts support this clone. The V gene is TRBV15, the J gene TRBJ1-1; TRBD1 is a possible D gene (6 bases). This CDR3 is 13 amino acids long. CDR1 is LNHNV, CDR2 YYDKDF, per germline (reference sequence). With 4 bases removed from V and 6 bases from J, the gap between germline ends came to 12 bases. The CDR3 DNA follows: TGTGCCACCAGCACGGACAGAGGACCTGAAGCTTTCTTT. Protein sequence: CATSTDRGPEAFF.

Only a few counts were recorded for this clone. The CDR3 spells CASSFRDRDEQFF. The CDR3 region has the DNA TGTGCCAGCAGCTTTAGGGACAGGGACGAGCAGTTCTTC. This chain uses TRBV5-4 with TRBJ2-1, with 9 bases that match TRBD1. The V segment lost 2 bases and the J segment 10 bases; nucleotides outside the gene matches: 4. The CDR3 is made up of 13 amino acids. Germline loops: CDR1 SGHNT, CDR2 YYREEE (reference sequence).

This clone ranks as hyperexpanded. This chain links TRBV13 with TRBJ2-4; no reliable D call. The length of the CDR3 is 13 residues. From germline, CDR1 is PRHDT and CDR2 FYEKMQ (reference sequence). The V end was cut by 0 bases, the J end by 9 bases, with 9 bases between. In nucleotides, the CDR3 is TGTGCCAGCAGCTTAGGGACCCCAGGCATTCAGTACTTC. It codes for CASSLGTPGIQYF.

The V call is TRBV7-8, the J call TRBJ1-5, with D perhaps matching TRBD1 (6 bases). CDR3 length: 13 residues. V was shortened by 5 bases and J by 6 bases, with 11 bases between the two germline ends. CDR1 and CDR2 from the germline V gene are SGHVS and FQNEAQ. CDR3 sequence (DNA): TGTGCCAGCAGCCGGGGGCCCACTCAGCCCCAGCATTTT. Translation: CASSRGPTQPQHF.

The chain is built from TRBV6-5 and TRBJ1-2, with D unclear. This CDR3 has 13 amino acids. Trimming took 8 bases from V and 3 from J, leaving 13 bases between them. Germline V gene sequence: CDR1 MNHEY, CDR2 SVGAGI. CDR3: CASWSYRDYGYTF. In DNA, the CDR3 is TGTGCCAGCTGGAGCTACAGAGACTATGGCTACACCTTC.

The chain combines TRBV2 with TRBJ1-1; 7 nucleotides line up with TRBD1. Germline assignment: CDR1 SNHLY and CDR2 FYNNEI. The CDR3 covers 15 residues. Trimming removed 6 bases from V and 1 base from J; junction bases left unmatched: 8. CDR3 in amino acids: CASRLKGAANTEAFF. CDR3 in DNA: TGTGCCAGCAGACTAAAGGGGGCGGCGAACACTGAAGCTTTCTTT.

The rearrangement joins TRBV12-5 to TRBJ2-1; 8 bases fit TRBD2. J lost 10 bases, V lost 8 bases, and 16 bases had no gene match. The CDR3 is 15 residues long. Germline values: CDR1 LGHNT, CDR2 FRNRAP. CDR3 sequence: CASLRGGGPGTEQFF. The CDR3 coding sequence is TGTGCTAGTCTACGCGGCGGGGGGCCAGGTACAGAGCAGTTCTTC. Combining the CDR3 with reference TRBV12-5 and TRBJ2-1 gives the whole variable domain DARVTQTPRHKVTEMGQEVTMRCQPILGHNTVFWYRQTMMQGLELLAYFRNRAPLDDSGMPKDRFSAEMPDATLATLKIQPSEPRDSAVYFCASLRGGGPGTEQFFGPGTRLTVL.

The chain couples TRBV29-1 to TRBJ2-1; 7 bases match TRBD2. V trimming: 4 bases; J trimming: 2 bases; junction bases outside the gene matches: 5. This CDR3 has 14 amino acids. Germline V gene data show CDR1 as SQVTM and CDR2 as ANQGSEA. The CDR3 is CSVGGGVPYNEQFF. The CDR3 nucleotides are TGCAGCGTTGGTGGGGGGGTACCCTACAATGAGCAGTTCTTC.

The chain carries TRBV9 and TRBJ2-1; possibly TRBD1 or TRBD2 for D (6 bases each). Trimming took off 4 bases at V and 7 bases at J, with 21 bases between the two ends. CDR1 and CDR2 from the germline V gene are SGDLS and YYNGEE. This CDR3 comprises 16 residues. The CDR3 sequence is CASSPQRGAPGNEQFF. In nucleotides, the CDR3 is TGTGCCAGCAGCCCTCAGAGGGGGGCCCCGGGGAATGAGCAGTTCTTC.

The chain recombines TRBV28 with TRBJ2-5, with TRBD2 as a possible D gene (6 bases). This CDR3 has 17 residues. The germline CDR1 and CDR2 sequences are MDHEN and SYDVKM. V lost 5 bases to trimming and J lost 5 bases, with 24 bases between them. CDR3 loop: CASSGWTIPGVDETQYF. The CDR3 coding sequence is TGTGCCAGCAGTGGGTGGACTATCCCGGGGGTAGATGAGACCCAGTACTTC.

This chain connects TRBV10-2 to TRBJ1-1, with D unclear. From germline, CDR1 is WSHSY and CDR2 SAAADI. The V end lost 7 bases, the J end lost 5 bases, and 20 bases lay between the germline ends. This CDR3 region has 15 residues. CDR3 sequence (DNA): TGCGCCAGCACCCCGACACAAGAAACTAGAACTGAAGCTTTCTTT. This encodes CASTPTQETRTEAFF.